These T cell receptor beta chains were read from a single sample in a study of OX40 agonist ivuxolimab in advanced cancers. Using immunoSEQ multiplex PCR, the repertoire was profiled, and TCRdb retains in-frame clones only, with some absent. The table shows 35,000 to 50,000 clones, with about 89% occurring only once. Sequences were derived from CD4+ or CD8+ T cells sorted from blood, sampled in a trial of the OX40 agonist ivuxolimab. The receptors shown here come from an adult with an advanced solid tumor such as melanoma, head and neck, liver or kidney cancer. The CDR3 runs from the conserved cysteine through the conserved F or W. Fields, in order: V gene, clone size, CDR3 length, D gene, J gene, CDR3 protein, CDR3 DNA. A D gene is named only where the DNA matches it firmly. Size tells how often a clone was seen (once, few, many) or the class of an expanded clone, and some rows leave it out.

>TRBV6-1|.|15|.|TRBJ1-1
CASSPDRSWNTEAFF
TGTGCCAGCAGCCCCGACAGGAGTTGGAACACTGAAGCTTTCTTT
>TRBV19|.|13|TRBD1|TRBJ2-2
CASAGGNTGELFF
TGTGCCAGTGCAGGGGGGAACACCGGGGAGCTGTTTTTT
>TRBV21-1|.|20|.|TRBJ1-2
CASSLGGFLGQGPCNYGYTF
TGTGCCAGCAGCCTCGGTGGGTTTTTGGGACAGGGACCCTGTAACTATGGCTACACCTTC
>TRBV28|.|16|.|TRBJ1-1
CASSFIDSPAPGEAFF
TGTGCCAGCAGTTTTATCGACAGTCCGGCGCCGGGTGAAGCTTTCTTT
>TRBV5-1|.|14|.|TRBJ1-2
CASSLDASRRGYTF
TGCGCCAGCAGCTTGGACGCGTCACGGCGTGGCTACACCTTC
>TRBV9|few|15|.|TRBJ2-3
CASSVGGMSTDTQYF
TGTGCCAGCAGCGTTGGGGGGATGAGCACAGATACGCAGTATTTT
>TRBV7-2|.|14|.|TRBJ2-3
CASSPNPTTDTQYF
TGTGCCAGCAGTCCAAACCCGACCACAGATACGCAGTATTTT
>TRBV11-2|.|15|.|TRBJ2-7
CASSLERTSSYEQYF
TGTGCCAGCAGCTTAGAACGGACGAGCTCCTACGAGCAGTACTTC
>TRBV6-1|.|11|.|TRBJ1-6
CASMFDSPLHF
TGTGCCAGCATGTTCGATTCACCCCTCCACTTT
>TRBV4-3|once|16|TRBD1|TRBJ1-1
CASSRGQGGYGTEAFF
TGCGCCAGCAGTCGCGGTCAGGGGGGCTACGGCACTGAAGCTTTCTTT
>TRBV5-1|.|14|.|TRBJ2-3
CASSLGQSTDTQYF
TGCGCCAGCAGCTTAGGACAGAGCACAGATACGCAGTATTTT
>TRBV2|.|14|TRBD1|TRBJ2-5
CASSLDRGQETQYF
TGTGCCAGCAGTTTGGACAGGGGGCAAGAGACCCAGTACTTC
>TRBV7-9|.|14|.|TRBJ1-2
CASSTRGRGGGYTF
TGTGCCAGCAGCACCCGGGGCAGGGGCGGTGGCTACACCTTC
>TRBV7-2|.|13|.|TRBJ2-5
CASSLYPQETQYF
TGTGCCAGCAGCTTGTATCCACAAGAGACCCAGTACTTC
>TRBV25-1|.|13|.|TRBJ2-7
CATSEAFTYEQYF
TGTGCCACCTCGGAGGCGTTCACCTACGAGCAGTACTTC
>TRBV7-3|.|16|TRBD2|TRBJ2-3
CASSSGLAGGQDTQYF
TGTGCCAGCAGCTCCGGACTAGCGGGGGGGCAAGATACGCAGTATTTT
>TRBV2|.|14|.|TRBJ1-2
CATSPRIGPYGYTF
TGTGCCACTAGCCCCCGGATAGGACCTTATGGCTACACCTTC
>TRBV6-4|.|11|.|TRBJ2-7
CASSDGAVQYF
TGTGCCAGCAGTGACGGGGCAGTGCAGTACTTC
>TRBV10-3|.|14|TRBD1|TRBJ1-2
CAISESQGVHGYTF
TGTGCCATCAGTGAGTCACAGGGGGTCCATGGCTACACCTTC
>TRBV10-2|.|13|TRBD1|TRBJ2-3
CASSRGPTDTQYF
TGCGCCAGCAGTAGGGGGCCGACAGATACGCAGTATTTT
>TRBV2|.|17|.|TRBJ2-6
CASPRSGPASGANVLTF
TGTGCCAGCCCTAGATCAGGTCCCGCCTCTGGGGCCAACGTCCTGACTTTC
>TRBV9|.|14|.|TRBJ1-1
CASSARSSNTEAFF
TGTGCCAGCAGCGCACGGTCCTCGAACACTGAAGCTTTCTTT
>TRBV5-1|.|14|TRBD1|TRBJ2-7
CASSPTGASYEQYF
TGCGCCAGCAGCCCAACAGGGGCCTCCTACGAGCAGTACTTC
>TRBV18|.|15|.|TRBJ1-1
CASSPPWNMNTEAFF
TGTGCCAGCTCACCACCTTGGAACATGAACACTGAAGCTTTCTTT
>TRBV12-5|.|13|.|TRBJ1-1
CASGKSLNTEAFF
TGTGCTAGTGGTAAGAGCCTGAACACTGAAGCTTTCTTT
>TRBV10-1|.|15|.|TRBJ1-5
CASSPTAGSNQPQHF
TGCGCCAGCAGTCCTACGGCGGGTAGCAATCAGCCCCAGCATTTT
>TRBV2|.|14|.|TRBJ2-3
CASKETGSTDTQYF
TGTGCCAGCAAGGAAACGGGGAGCACAGATACGCAGTATTTT
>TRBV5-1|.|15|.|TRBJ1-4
CASSLGGTFDEKLFF
TGCGCCAGCAGCTTGGGGGGGACCTTCGATGAAAAACTGTTTTTT
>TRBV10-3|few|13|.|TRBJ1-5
CAINPDSNQPQHF
TGTGCCATCAACCCGGACAGCAATCAGCCCCAGCATTTT
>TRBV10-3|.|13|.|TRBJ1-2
CAISEGDRRGYTF
TGTGCCATCAGTGAGGGGGACCGAAGGGGCTACACCTTC
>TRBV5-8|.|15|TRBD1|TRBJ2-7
CASSWGTGASYEQYF
TGTGCCAGCAGCTGGGGGACAGGGGCTTCCTACGAGCAGTACTTC
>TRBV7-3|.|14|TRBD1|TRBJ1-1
CASSPGTANTEAFF
TGTGCCAGCAGCCCCGGGACAGCCAACACTGAAGCTTTCTTT
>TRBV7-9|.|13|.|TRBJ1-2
CASSFPGAAGYTF
TGTGCCAGCAGCTTTCCAGGGGCGGCCGGCTACACCTTC
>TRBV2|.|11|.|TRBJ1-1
CASMKNTEAFF
TGTGCCAGCATGAAGAACACTGAAGCTTTCTTT
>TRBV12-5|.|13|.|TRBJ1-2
CASGSGSLNGYTF
TGTGCTAGTGGCTCGGGCTCCCTAAATGGCTACACCTTC
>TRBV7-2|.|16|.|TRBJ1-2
CASSLFGRQLNYGYTF
TGTGCCAGCAGCTTATTTGGGCGACAGTTGAACTATGGCTACACCTTC
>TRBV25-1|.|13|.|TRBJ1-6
CASRKSGDSPLHF
TGTGCCAGCAGGAAATCAGGGGATTCACCCCTCCACTTT
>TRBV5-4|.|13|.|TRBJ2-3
CASSRQGTDTQYF
TGTGCCAGCAGCCGACAGGGCACAGATACGCAGTATTTT
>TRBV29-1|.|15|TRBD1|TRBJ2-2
CSARGRQGDTGELFF
TGCAGTGCAAGAGGGCGACAGGGGGACACCGGGGAGCTGTTTTTT
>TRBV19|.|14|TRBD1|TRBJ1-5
CASTRGQNSKPQHF
TGTGCCAGTACGAGGGGGCAGAATAGTAAGCCCCAGCATTTT
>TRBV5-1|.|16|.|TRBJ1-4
CASSLGGVPTNEKLFF
TGCGCCAGCAGCTTGGGAGGGGTGCCAACTAATGAAAAACTGTTTTTT